These 30 T cell receptor beta chains came from one sample sequenced in a study of blood T cell repertoires in COVID-19 (dated by TCRdb to the early 2020s). The method behind the library was the immunoSEQ multiplex PCR assay. Imported from immuneACCESS, the table was reduced by TCRdb to in-frame sequences with V and J called. These copies leave out some clones; in studies compared against another copy, an unresolved V gene accounts for under half, and the cause of the remainder is not known. The sample table contains approximately 34,000 clones; only one count was recorded for around 90% of them. The ten largest make up over 12% of the sample. The sequenced material came from peripheral blood. The source is a man aged 55 to 69 with active COVID-19.

The chain has TRBV15 and TRBJ1-1, with D perhaps TRBD1 (6 bases). Germline V lookup: CDR1 LNHNV, CDR2 YYDKDF (reference sequence). There are 15 residues in the CDR3. V shed 0 bases and J shed 0 bases, with 8 bases lying between them. CDR3 loop: CATSRDRGLNTEAFF. DNA of the CDR3: TGTGCCACCAGCAGAGATAGGGGGTTGAACACTGAAGCTTTCTTT.

The CDR3 spells CASSGGQLDTQYF. The CDR3 nucleotides read TGTGCCAGCAGCGGGGGACAGTTAGATACGCAGTATTTT. The rearrangement uses TRBV5-4 and TRBJ2-3; 7 bases are shared with TRBD1. CDR1 SGHNT and CDR2 YYREEE come from the germline V gene (reference sequence). The CDR3 contains 13 residues. Trimming cost V 4 bases and J 5 bases; bases outside gene matches: 4.

The V and J genes are TRBV7-6 and TRBJ1-5; tentatively, D is TRBD1 (5 bases). Germline V gene sequence: CDR1 SGHVS, CDR2 FNYEAQ. V was shortened by 5 bases and J by 4 bases, with 9 bases between the two germline ends. CDR3 size: 13 residues. The CDR3 reads CASSPTVNQPQHF. CDR3 bases: TGTGCCAGCAGCCCGACAGTGAATCAGCCCCAGCATTTT.

This clone has just a few counts. The chain is built from TRBV6-5 and TRBJ2-1; D is possibly TRBD2 (6 bases). Looked up from germline, CDR1 is MNHEY and CDR2 is SVGAGI. Trimming pared 6 bases from V and 4 bases from J, leaving 13 bases between. The CDR3 loop spans 14 amino acids. The CDR3 DNA follows: TGTGCCAGCAGCGGGGGACTCCAATACAATGAGCAGTTCTTC. This sequence encodes CASSGGLQYNEQFF.

The chain joins TRBV5-4 to TRBJ1-2; 7 bases are shared with TRBD1. CDR1 SGHNT and CDR2 YYREEE come from the germline V gene (reference sequence). J gave up 1 base and V 4 bases, and 4 bases lay outside the gene matches. This CDR3 has 14 amino acids. The chain's CDR3 is CASSAGQNNYGYTF. The CDR3 DNA reads as TGTGCCAGCAGCGCGGGACAGAATAACTATGGCTACACCTTC.

This clone was seen only once. The rearrangement joins TRBV6-6 to TRBJ1-6; TRBD1 might be the D (5 bases). Trimming stripped 2 bases from V and 7 bases from J, with 6 bases between. Germline V gives CDR1 MNHNY, CDR2 SVGAGI (reference sequence). This CDR3 contains 13 residues. CDR3 DNA: TGTGCCAGCAGTTACGGACACAATTCACCCCTCCACTTT. Translating gives CASSYGHNSPLHF.

The CDR3 loop is CASSYSIQGGVEAFF. CDR3 nucleotide sequence: TGTGCCAGCAGTTACTCCATACAGGGGGGAGTGGAAGCTTTCTTT. The chain combines TRBV6-5 with TRBJ1-1; 8 nucleotides agree with TRBD1. The CDR3 is 15 residues long. The germline gives CDR1 MNHEY, CDR2 SVGAGI. Germline trimming cut 0 bases from V and 8 bases from J; bases unmatched to any gene: 8.

The chain carries TRBV6-5 and TRBJ2-7, with a tentative D call TRBD2 (6 bases). The CDR3 has 13 amino acids. CDR1 is MNHEY and CDR2 is SVGAGI in the germline V gene. The ends were cut back, 8 bases at V and 5 bases at J, with 16 bases in the middle. CDR3 sequence (DNA): TGTGCCAGCTCGCGGGGATCAGTCGACGAGCAGTACTTC. Its translation is CASSRGSVDEQYF.

The DNA of the CDR3 is TGTGCCAGTAGGTGGGACAGGGAGTCTGGCGAGCAGTACTTC. Its translation: CASRWDRESGEQYF. The chain combines TRBV19 with TRBJ2-7; 9 bases map to TRBD1. The CDR3 spans 14 residues. CDR1 is LNHDA, CDR2 SQIVND, per germline (reference sequence). Losses at the gene ends were 6 bases for V and 6 bases for J; bases not matched to a gene: 9.

This rearrangement joins TRBV6-6 to TRBJ1-5; the match to TRBD1 covers 8 bases. V gave up 9 bases and J gave up 4 bases; unmatched junction bases: 5. CDR1 and CDR2 from the germline V gene are MNHNY and SVGAGI (reference sequence). The CDR3 runs to 13 residues. The chain's CDR3 is CASQDRENQPQHF. The CDR3 region has the DNA TGTGCCAGTCAGGACAGGGAGAATCAGCCCCAGCATTTT.

This CDR3 is CASSQGYRDSNLYEQYF. As DNA, the CDR3 is TGTGCCAGCAGCCAAGGGTACCGGGACAGTAACCTCTACGAGCAGTACTTC. The chain is built from TRBV14 and TRBJ2-7; 7 bases are shared with TRBD1. V dropped 1 base and J dropped 3; count of bases not matched to a gene: 12. This CDR3 is 17 amino acids long. Germline values: CDR1 SGHDN, CDR2 FVKESK.

J is TRBJ2-3 and V is TRBV6-2 or TRBV6-3; 7 nucleotides agree with TRBD1. The V segment lost 6 bases and the J segment 1 base; nucleotides outside the gene matches: 4. Germline V gene lookup returns CDR1 MNHEY and CDR2 SVGEGT. This CDR3 comprises 14 residues. CDR3 sequence (DNA): TGTGCCAGCAGCCCCGGACAGGGCACAGATACGCAGTATTTT. It yields the protein CASSPGQGTDTQYF.

The V and J genes are TRBV3-1 (or the pseudogene TRBV3-2) and TRBJ2-1, with TRBD2 identical over 7 bases. The V gene end was trimmed by 4 bases and the J gene end by 1 base; junction bases not matched to a gene: 1. The CDR3 extends over 14 amino acids. From germline, CDR1 is LGHDT and CDR2 YNNKEL (reference sequence). The CDR3 region is CASSRTSSYNEQFF. DNA of the CDR3: TGTGCCAGCAGCCGGACTAGTTCCTACAATGAGCAGTTCTTC.

The J gene is TRBJ2-3, the V gene TRBV29-1, with TRBD2 identical over 10 bases. The CDR3 has 12 residues. Germline V gives CDR1 SQVTM, CDR2 ANQGSEA. The V gene end was trimmed by 7 bases and the J gene end by 5 bases; junction bases not matched to a gene: 3. The CDR3 bases are TGCAGCGCCTGGACTAGCGGAGATACGCAGTATTTT. Encoded protein: CSAWTSGDTQYF.

This rearrangement joins TRBV2 to TRBJ2-1; perhaps TRBD2 as D (5 bases). The CDR3 is 10 amino acids. V was cut by 8 bases and J by 11 bases, with 10 bases left in between. Looked up from germline, CDR1 is SNHLY and CDR2 is FYNNEI. CDR3: CASAGEQQFF. The CDR3 nucleotides are TGTGCCAGCGCGGGCGAACAGCAGTTCTTC.

V is TRBV11-2 and J is TRBJ2-7; 7 nucleotides match TRBD2. The ends lost 7 bases at V and 3 bases at J; junction bases unmatched: 6. This CDR3 is built from 13 residues. Germline V gene data show CDR1 as SGHAT and CDR2 as FQNNGV. Here the CDR3 reads CASTPSGNYEQYF. CDR3 coding DNA: TGTGCCAGCACCCCGAGCGGGAACTACGAGCAGTACTTC.

The rearrangement uses TRBV11-3 and TRBJ2-1; TRBD1 might be the D (5 bases). The germline V gene encodes CDR1 SGHNT and CDR2 YENEEA. V was trimmed by 3 bases and J by 0 bases, leaving 9 bases between them. The length of the CDR3 is 15 residues. The CDR3 bases are TGTGCCAGCAGCTTGGGGCGAAGCTCCTACAATGAGCAGTTCTTC. Its translation: CASSLGRSSYNEQFF.

The rearrangement links TRBV2 to TRBJ1-5; 8 bases match TRBD1. With 6 bases clipped from V and 4 bases from J, the junction kept 5 bases outside the gene matches. Germline CDR1 reads SNHLY; CDR2 reads FYNNEI. CDR3 length: 14 amino acids. CDR3 residues: CASRGTGVNQPQHF. CDR3 DNA: TGTGCCAGCAGAGGGACAGGAGTAAATCAGCCCCAGCATTTT.

This clone appeared a single time. The chain couples TRBV5-8 to TRBJ1-1; D might be TRBD1 (6 bases). The germline V gene encodes CDR1 SGHTS and CDR2 YDEGEE. The V end lost 4 bases, the J end lost 8 bases, and 21 bases lay between the germline ends. CDR3 length: 15 amino acids. The CDR3 DNA follows: TGTGCCAGCAGCCGCATAGGGACAACAAATCCCGAAGCTTTCTTT. This encodes CASSRIGTTNPEAFF.

The genes are TRBV27 and TRBJ2-7; TRBD1 aligns across 9 bases. The CDR3 spans 14 residues. In germline, CDR1 is MNHEY, CDR2 SMNVEV (reference sequence). V gave up 6 bases and J gave up 5 bases; unmatched junction bases: 8. The CDR3 bases are TGTGCCAGCAGCTTCGGGACAGGGCAGAACGAGCAGTACTTC. Protein product: CASSFGTGQNEQYF.

This chain connects TRBV7-9 to TRBJ1-4; D unresolved. This CDR3 is 14 amino acids long. Trimming shortened V by 3 bases and J by 7 bases, and 12 bases separated the two germline ends. From germline, CDR1 is SEHNR and CDR2 FQNEAQ (reference sequence). This CDR3 is CASSLVEGGEKLFF. CDR3 in DNA: TGTGCCAGCAGCTTGGTGGAGGGAGGTGAAAAACTGTTTTTT.

This clone appeared once. V is TRBV6-5 and J is TRBJ2-7, with 8 bases aligning to TRBD2. Germline CDR1 is MNHEY and CDR2 is SVGAGI. The CDR3 covers 15 residues. V shed 6 bases, J shed 2 bases, and the junction held 9 bases outside the gene matches. This chain's CDR3 is CASSRGGAETYEQYF. The DNA for the CDR3 is TGTGCCAGCAGCCGGGGGGGGGCAGAAACCTACGAGCAGTACTTC.

J is TRBJ2-1 and V is TRBV21-1; the listed D gene, TRBD1, was not tested against the DNA. TRBV21-1 is a recognized pseudogene. The CDR3 contains 15 residues. CDR3 in DNA: TGTGCCAGCCTAGTCCGGGACAAAAGCGACAATGAGCAGTTCTTC. Translation gives CASLVRDKSDNEQFF.

The chain combines TRBV7-8 with TRBJ1-1; no definite D call. With 4 bases removed from V and 1 base from J, the gap between germline ends came to 13 bases. The CDR3 runs to 15 residues. Germline assignment: CDR1 SGHVS and CDR2 FQNEAQ. The CDR3: CASSSRRLSNTEAFF. CDR3 DNA: TGTGCCAGCAGCTCTAGGAGGCTCTCGAACACTGAAGCTTTCTTT.

The chain couples TRBV18 to TRBJ2-7, with D perhaps matching TRBD1 (7 bases). Germline V gene sequence: CDR1 KGHSH, CDR2 LQKENI. Trimming took 3 bases from V and 3 from J, leaving 15 bases between them. The length of the CDR3 is 15 residues. The CDR3: CASSPTAGQNYEQYF. The CDR3, as DNA: TGTGCCAGCTCACCGACCGCGGGACAGAACTACGAGCAGTACTTC.

The rearrangement links TRBV7-2 to TRBJ2-2; maybe TRBD2 (6 bases). V dropped 6 bases and J dropped 1 base, with 15 bases sitting between them. This CDR3 is built from 16 residues. Germline loops: CDR1 SGHTA, CDR2 FQGNSA. This chain's CDR3 is CASSFATSLNTGELFF. CDR3 DNA: TGTGCCAGCAGTTTCGCGACTAGTCTGAACACCGGGGAGCTGTTTTTT. Based on the CDR3 plus reference TRBV7-2 and TRBJ2-2, the full variable domain is GAGVSQSPSNKVTEKGKDVELRCDPISGHTALYWYRQSLGQGLEFLIYFQGNSAPDKSGLPSDRFSAERTGGSVSTLTIQRTQQEDSAVYLCASSFATSLNTGELFFGEGSRLTVL.

The chain uses TRBV5-5 and TRBJ2-3; D not certain. This CDR3 is 13 amino acids long. V gave up 4 bases and J gave up 1 base, with 7 bases separating them. Germline V lookup: CDR1 SGHKS, CDR2 YYEKEE (reference sequence). The chain's CDR3 is CASSPFGTDTQYF. In nucleotides, the CDR3 is TGTGCCAGCAGCCCCTTCGGCACAGATACGCAGTATTTT.

This clone was seen only a few times. The chain joins TRBV4-3 to TRBJ2-3; D is uncertain. Trimming pared 1 base from V and 5 bases from J, leaving 19 bases between. The length of the CDR3 is 17 residues. The germline V gene encodes CDR1 LGHNA and CDR2 YSLEER. The CDR3 sequence: CASSQGLALKRGDTQYF. The CDR3 DNA sequence: TGCGCCAGCAGCCAAGGTCTCGCCCTAAAGCGCGGAGATACGCAGTATTTT.

J is TRBJ2-1 and V is TRBV7-2; TRBD1 matches at 10 bases. Germline V lookup: CDR1 SGHTA, CDR2 FQGNSA. V dropped 3 bases and J dropped 6; count of bases not matched to a gene: 8. CDR3 size: 16 residues. This CDR3 reads CASSLDSGQGVNEQFF. CDR3 in DNA: TGTGCCAGCAGCTTGGATTCCGGACAGGGGGTCAATGAGCAGTTCTTC.

This clone was recorded a few times. J is TRBJ2-3 and V is TRBV3-1 (or the pseudogene TRBV3-2); 9 positions match TRBD1. J was trimmed by 2 bases and V by 5 bases; bases with no gene match: 5. The CDR3 spans 15 residues. Germline assignment: CDR1 LGHDT and CDR2 YNNKEL (reference sequence). Written as DNA, the CDR3 is TGTGCCAGCAGCTCCGGGACAGGGTTCACAGATACGCAGTATTTT. It codes for CASSSGTGFTDTQYF.